A single sample gave rise to the 21 T cell receptor beta chains below, sequenced in a study of control samples from healthy donors and cancer patients. Assay used: immunoSEQ multiplex PCR; TCRdb lists only in-frame clones, some missing. The sample holds about 180,000 clones, approximately 90% seen once. The sequencing sample was made of blood. Every receptor here comes from a man in his thirties or forties in good health.

The rearrangement links TRBV10-2 to TRBJ1-1, with 7 bases identical to TRBD1. Germline CDR1 WSHSY, CDR2 SAAADI. The CDR3 covers 13 residues. Unmatched junction bases numbered 7, after V lost 7 bases and J lost 5 bases. CDR3 bases: TGCGCCAGCAACGCAGGGGGGGGAACTGAAGCTTTCTTT. Encoded protein: CASNAGGGTEAFF.

The gene calls are TRBV6-2 or TRBV6-3 and TRBJ1-5; D is uncertain. The CDR3 is made up of 14 amino acids. V lost 6 bases and J 7 bases, leaving 16 bases between the germline ends. Germline assignment: CDR1 MNHEY and CDR2 SVGEGT. The CDR3 sequence: CASSTGRVWQPQHF. The CDR3 DNA reads TGTGCCAGCAGCACGGGAAGGGTGTGGCAGCCCCAGCATTTT.

The J gene is TRBJ1-5, the V gene TRBV7-8, with D perhaps TRBD1 (5 bases). Trimming removed 4 bases at V and 1 base at J, with 5 bases between. Germline-derived CDR1 and CDR2 are SGHVS and FQNEAQ. The CDR3 length is 13 residues. Here the CDR3 reads CASSWDSNQPQHF. CDR3 coding DNA: TGTGCCAGCAGCTGGGACAGCAATCAGCCCCAGCATTTT. Using reference TRBV7-8 and TRBJ1-5 for the parts outside the CDR3, the full variable domain is GAGVSQSPRYKVAKRGQDVALRCDPISGHVSLFWYQQALGQGPEFLTYFQNEAQLDKSGLPSDRFFAERPEGSVSTLKIQRTQQEDSAVYLCASSWDSNQPQHFGDGTRLSIL.

This rearrangement joins TRBV5-4 to TRBJ1-1; the D is unclear. Per germline, CDR1 SGHNT and CDR2 YYREEE (reference sequence). This CDR3 is built from 14 residues. The V gene lost 3 bases and the J gene lost 0 bases, with 9 bases spanning the gap. The CDR3 coding sequence is TGTGCCAGCAGCTCCCCAGATTTGAACACTGAAGCTTTCTTT. Encoded protein: CASSSPDLNTEAFF.

J is TRBJ2-1 and V is TRBV28, with D perhaps matching TRBD2 (6 bases). The germline V gene has CDR1 MDHEN and CDR2 SYDVKM. With 6 bases removed from V and 9 bases from J, the gap between germline ends came to 15 bases. The CDR3 totals 13 residues. CDR3 amino acids: CASRSAGAGEQFF. The CDR3 DNA sequence: TGTGCCAGCAGGTCCGCCGGAGCGGGTGAGCAGTTCTTC.

The V and J genes are TRBV2 and TRBJ2-3; D unclear. With 8 bases removed from V and 6 bases from J, the gap between germline ends came to 15 bases. This CDR3 contains 13 residues. CDR1 and CDR2 (germline): SNHLY, FYNNEI. CDR3 nucleotide sequence: TGTGCCAGCTTTACCCTTGCCAGTGATACGCAGTATTTT. Protein product: CASFTLASDTQYF.

This clone was counted a single time. The chain links TRBV2 to TRBJ1-6; maybe TRBD1 (5 bases). V lost 4 bases and J lost 10, with 14 bases in between. This CDR3 spans 14 amino acids. Germline V lookup: CDR1 SNHLY, CDR2 FYNNEI. This CDR3 reads CASSGRTFHSPLHF. CDR3 coding DNA: TGTGCCAGCAGTGGCCGGACATTTCACTCACCCCTCCACTTT.

The V call is TRBV15, the J call TRBJ2-7, with D perhaps assigned TRBD1 or TRBD2 (5 bases each). CDR3 size: 14 residues. Trimming stripped 3 bases from V and 0 bases from J, with 9 bases between. The germline V gene encodes CDR1 LNHNV and CDR2 YYDKDF (reference sequence). For the CDR3, the DNA is TGTGCCACCAGCAGCCCAGGGACCTCCTACGAGCAGTACTTC. This sequence encodes CATSSPGTSYEQYF. The full variable domain, rest sourced from reference TRBV15 and TRBJ2-7, is DAMVIQNPRYQVTQFGKPVTLSCSQTLNHNVMYWYQQKSSQAPKLLFHYYDKDFNNEADTPDNFQSRRPNTSFCFLDIRSPGLGDTAMYLCATSSPGTSYEQYFGPGTRLTVT.

V gene TRBV30 combines with J gene TRBJ2-7, with TRBD1 matching 7 bases. The CDR3 extends over 15 amino acids. V was clipped by 4 bases and J by 3 bases; unmatched bases: 12. CDR1 is GTSNPN, CDR2 SVGIG, per germline (reference sequence). The CDR3 DNA is TGTGCCTGGACCCTAAGGGGCACAGGGGTCTACGAGCAGTACTTC. Protein sequence: CAWTLRGTGVYEQYF.

The chain uses TRBV6-5 and TRBJ1-6; TRBD1 aligns across 10 bases. The trim removed 2 bases at V and 9 bases at J, leaving 1 base unmatched. The CDR3 has 14 amino acids. CDR1 is MNHEY and CDR2 is SVGAGI in the germline V gene. The CDR3 DNA reads as TGTGCCAGCAGTTACGACAGGGGGCTTTCACCCCTCCACTTT. Protein product: CASSYDRGLSPLHF.

This chain joins TRBV19 and TRBJ1-5, with unresolved D. The CDR3 totals 15 residues. The germline V gene has CDR1 LNHDA and CDR2 SQIVND (reference sequence). V gave up 3 bases and J gave up 2 bases, with 11 bases separating them. The CDR3 DNA reads TGTGCCAGTAGTATGATGGCCGGGGGCAATCAGCCCCAGCATTTT. As protein: CASSMMAGGNQPQHF.

The chain combines TRBV19 with TRBJ1-5; D is unclear. This CDR3 spans 13 amino acids. Germline CDR1 is LNHDA and CDR2 is SQIVND (reference sequence). Trimming shortened V by 6 bases and J by 0 bases, and 6 bases separated the two germline ends. CDR3 residues: CASRTYSNQPQHF. CDR3 DNA: TGTGCCAGTAGGACTTATAGCAATCAGCCCCAGCATTTT.

The chain joins TRBV5-1 to TRBJ2-3; 10 positions agree with TRBD2. Losses at the gene ends were 6 bases for V and 3 bases for J; bases not matched to a gene: 4. The CDR3 sequence is 14 residues long. CDR1 and CDR2 (germline): SGHRS, YFSETQ. The CDR3 DNA is TGCGCCAGCAAAAAGACTAGCGGGACAGATACGCAGTATTTT. The encoded protein is CASKKTSGTDTQYF.

V usage is TRBV23-1 and J usage is TRBJ1-1; 7 bases are shared with TRBD1. TRBV23-1 is sorted into the ORF group, with uncertain function. J lost 2 bases, V lost 5 bases, and 5 bases had no gene match. This CDR3 has 14 amino acids. The CDR3 spells CASSCGTDNTEAFF. In DNA form, the CDR3 reads TGCGCCAGCAGTTGCGGGACAGACAACACTGAAGCTTTCTTT.

This clone was detected only a few times. The genes are TRBV6-6 and TRBJ1-6; 7 nucleotides match TRBD1. The germline V gene has CDR1 MNHNY and CDR2 SVGAGI (reference sequence). The CDR3 has 15 residues. The junction had 3 bases not matched to a gene; V was cut back by 2 bases and J by 5 bases. The CDR3 sequence: CASSYLGQHNSPLHF. In nucleotides, the CDR3 is TGTGCCAGCAGTTACCTGGGACAGCATAATTCACCCCTCCACTTT.

The chain carries TRBV7-2 and TRBJ2-1, with 9 bases fitting TRBD1. Germline V gene data show CDR1 as SGHTA and CDR2 as FQGNSA. The CDR3 is made up of 16 amino acids. The J segment lost 4 bases and the V segment lost 3 bases, leaving 7 bases of the junction unmatched. CDR3 loop: CASSFKAGTGYNEQFF. The CDR3 bases are TGTGCCAGCAGCTTTAAGGCCGGGACAGGGTACAATGAGCAGTTCTTC.

This rearrangement joins TRBV7-2 to TRBJ2-2; TRBD1 is a possible D gene (6 bases). CDR1 is SGHTA and CDR2 is FQGNSA in the germline V gene. The CDR3 is 15 residues long. V was shortened by 5 bases and J by 7 bases, with 17 bases between the two germline ends. The CDR3 loop reads CASSPGQRAGGELFF. The CDR3 region has the DNA TGTGCCAGCAGCCCCGGACAGCGCGCAGGCGGGGAGCTGTTTTTT.

This chain links TRBV5-6 with TRBJ1-1, with D unresolved. Germline loops: CDR1 SGHDT, CDR2 YYEEEE. The CDR3 is made up of 14 amino acids. V gave up 6 bases and J gave up 0 bases, with 12 bases separating them. The CDR3 region is CASNQVGMNTEAFF. DNA for the CDR3: TGTGCCAGCAACCAGGTGGGGATGAACACTGAAGCTTTCTTT. Complete variable domain (other parts from reference TRBV5-6 and TRBJ1-1): DAGVTQSPTHLIKTRGQQVTLRCSPKSGHDTVSWYQQALGQGPQFIFQYYEEEERQRGNFPDRFSGHQFPNYSSELNVNALLLGDSALYLCASNQVGMNTEAFFGQGTRLTVV.

The chain couples TRBV12-3 or TRBV12-4 to TRBJ1-6; D is unclear. V was clipped by 5 bases and J by 7 bases, with 9 bases between them. This CDR3 has 13 amino acids. CDR3 nucleotide sequence: TGTGCCAGCAGTGCATCAGGAAATTCACCCCTCCACTTT. Protein sequence: CASSASGNSPLHF.

The chain combines TRBV12-5 with TRBJ2-3, with D perhaps TRBD1 (6 bases). The CDR3 totals 17 residues. V was shortened by 2 bases and J by 2 bases, with 17 bases between the two germline ends. CDR1 and CDR2 (germline): LGHNT, FRNRAP. CDR3 sequence: CASGLTGKDALTDTQYF. The CDR3 nucleotides are TGTGCTAGTGGTTTGACAGGGAAGGACGCACTCACAGATACGCAGTATTTT.

The rearrangement joins TRBV5-4 to TRBJ1-1, with TRBD1 matching 7 bases. The ends lost 5 bases at V and 8 bases at J; junction bases unmatched: 9. The germline V gene has CDR1 SGHNT and CDR2 YYREEE (reference sequence). The CDR3 contains 13 residues. This chain's CDR3 is CASSRGTETEAFF. Here the CDR3 DNA reads TGTGCCAGCAGTCGCGGGACAGAGACCGAAGCTTTCTTT.